This TCR beta chain was identified during a study of beta chain features in type 1 diabetes. Expressed TCRB transcripts were sequenced after all isolated RNA was converted to cDNA. TCRdb's copy holds only in-frame clones and misses some; the assay was immunoSEQ multiplex PCR. The sample has under 200,000 clones, 6.5% to 8.5% seen once. The germline V and J ends were trimmed by 5 bases and 9 bases, with 9 bases remaining between them. The CDR3 extends over 11 amino acids. CDR1 SGHAT and CDR2 FQNNGV come from the germline V gene. Overall study findings and caveats: Whether HLA type affects TCRB rearrangement stayed undetermined in the present work. High-TCR-expressing cells could be over-represented by cDNA sequencing. When Type 1 diabetes patients were examined, their TCRB CDR3s proved moderately but significantly shorter in all four CD4+ subsets.

Based on CD45RO/CCR7/CD25/CD127/CD95/CD27, CD4+ regulatory, stem cell-like memory, naive and central memory cells were sorted. In this sample, this clone turned up a few times. Its antigen is not identified. Sequenced: central memory CD4+ T cells from blood. The clonotype originates from a woman aged 18-29 years with type 1 diabetes. The chain employs TRBV11-2 and TRBJ2-3, with D perhaps matching TRBD2 (6 bases). CDR3 amino acids: CASSPAGTQYF. The CDR3 bases are TGTGCCAGCAGCCCGGCGGGGACGCAGTATTTT.